This T cell receptor beta chain appears in the sequencing data of a study of blood T cell repertoires in COVID-19. About the study: Some COVID-19 samples were acute and others convalescent; all came from the United States, Italy and Spain. In each case, the material was cDNA or gDNA derived from T cells, B-cell-depleted T cells, or PBMCs.

V lost 7 bases to trimming and J lost 3 bases; unmatched junction nucleotides: 4. This CDR3 is built from 14 residues. Germline V gene data show CDR1 as LNHDA and CDR2 as SQIVND (reference sequence). Authors' methods: Amplification with reference gene primers provided the estimates of nucleated cell counts. Here immunoSEQ multiplex PCR was the method, and the copy in TCRdb shows in-frame clones only, minus some. V, J and clone size reflect that table, while D and trimming were determined from the DNA. Seen here are 50,000 to 75,000 clones, around 80% observed once, and the top ten hold about a fifth.

J is TRBJ2-2 and V is TRBV19; 8 positions match TRBD2. The TCR comes from an elderly woman with active or convalescent COVID-19. Sequencing was carried out using peripheral blood. The CDR3 nucleotides read TGTGCCAGTAACGGGGGGGCCTACACCGGGGAGCTGTTTTTT. Residues: CASNGGAYTGELFF.